Following are 17 T cell receptor beta chains from one sample sequenced in a study of blood T cell repertoires in COVID-19. Sequencing was performed with immunoSEQ multiplex PCR; in TCRdb, only in-frame clones are kept and a portion is missing. This table holds more than 85,000 clones, 70% to 85% found once. The sequencing input was peripheral blood. The receptors here all came from a man between 70 and 80 years old with acute or convalescent COVID-19.

This chain connects TRBV19 to TRBJ2-2, with D unresolved. This CDR3 contains 13 residues. V dropped 4 bases and J dropped 6 bases, with 9 bases sitting between them. Germline V gene data show CDR1 as LNHDA and CDR2 as SQIVND (reference sequence). The CDR3 reads CASSTSGAGELFF. The DNA for the CDR3 is TGTGCCAGTAGTACTTCGGGTGCCGGGGAGCTGTTTTTT.

This chain joins TRBV7-2 and TRBJ1-3; D gene uncertain. Trimming removed 5 bases at V and 2 bases at J, with 10 bases between. The CDR3 has 14 residues. CDR1 is SGHTA and CDR2 is FQGNSA in the germline V gene. CDR3 bases: TGTGCCAGCAGCGTCGCGGTCCCTGGAAACACCATATATTTT. Translating it yields CASSVAVPGNTIYF.

A single count supports this clone. This chain uses TRBV6-6 with TRBJ1-6; D possibly corresponds to TRBD1 (6 bases). V was pared by 5 bases and J by 5 bases, with 10 bases between. The CDR3 loop spans 14 amino acids. Germline V gives CDR1 MNHNY, CDR2 SVGAGI (reference sequence). The CDR3 nucleotides read TGTGCCAGCAGTAGGACAGATAATAATTCACCCCTCCACTTT. This sequence encodes CASSRTDNNSPLHF.

The chain has TRBV27 and TRBJ2-5; tentative D call: TRBD1 (7 bases). Deletions cut 4 bases from V and 4 bases from J, with 13 bases between. Germline V gene lookup returns CDR1 MNHEY and CDR2 SMNVEV (reference sequence). The CDR3 is made up of 14 amino acids. The CDR3: CASSSSGGLETQYF. CDR3 coding DNA: TGTGCCAGCAGTTCCTCAGGGGGACTAGAGACCCAGTACTTC.

This chain links TRBV13 with TRBJ2-3, with 11 bases matching TRBD2. The V segment lost 0 bases and the J segment 4 bases; nucleotides outside the gene matches: 0. The germline V gene has CDR1 PRHDT and CDR2 FYEKMQ (reference sequence). The CDR3 length is 15 residues. DNA for the CDR3: TGTGCCAGCAGCTTAGGACTAGCGGGGGCAGATACGCAGTATTTT. It specifies CASSLGLAGADTQYF.

This clone has a single count. The CDR3 bases are TGTGCCAGTAGTGGGCCGGGGACAGGGGGCTTACAGCCCCAGCATTTT. This gives the protein CASSGPGTGGLQPQHF. This chain uses TRBV19 with TRBJ1-5, with TRBD1 matching over 12 bases. CDR3 length: 16 amino acids. V was pared by 5 bases and J by 7 bases, with 9 bases of the junction left unmatched. Per germline, CDR1 LNHDA and CDR2 SQIVND (reference sequence).

This clone was found once. V is TRBV2 and J is TRBJ2-7; 12 bases are a match to TRBD2. Trimming at V came to 8 bases and at J to 6 bases, leaving 5 bases not matched to a gene. Germline V gives CDR1 SNHLY, CDR2 FYNNEI. This CDR3 contains 13 residues. The CDR3 sequence is CASRLAGAVEQYF. CDR3 DNA sequence: TGTGCCAGCCGACTAGCGGGGGCGGTCGAGCAGTACTTC.

This clone was seen a handful of times. The rearrangement uses TRBV6-5 and TRBJ1-1; possibly TRBD1 for D (5 bases). Germline V lookup: CDR1 MNHEY, CDR2 SVGAGI. CDR3 length equals 13 residues. V lost 6 bases and J lost 7, with 15 bases in between. The CDR3 bases are TGTGCCAGCAGGAACGCCCCGGGGGATGAAGCTTTCTTT. It yields the protein CASRNAPGDEAFF.

A single count supports this clone. This rearrangement joins TRBV3-1 (or the pseudogene TRBV3-2) to TRBJ1-1; D is unclear. With 5 bases removed from V and 1 base from J, the gap between germline ends came to 17 bases. The germline V gene has CDR1 LGHDT and CDR2 YNNKEL (reference sequence). The CDR3 spans 16 residues. In DNA form, the CDR3 reads TGTGCCAGCAGCTACCGGACTCCCGGTAAGAACACTGAAGCTTTCTTT. This encodes CASSYRTPGKNTEAFF.

The chain joins TRBV2 to TRBJ1-1; TRBD1 aligns across 9 bases. V trimming: 10 bases; J trimming: 3 bases; junction bases outside the gene matches: 6. The CDR3 length is 13 residues. The germline CDR1 and CDR2 sequences are SNHLY and FYNNEI. The CDR3 region has the DNA TGTGCCATGTCCCGGGACAGGGACACTGAAGCTTTCTTT. Its translation: CAMSRDRDTEAFF.

The V call is TRBV12-2, the J call TRBJ2-3; the DNA was not used to check the table's D call, TRBD2. TRBV12-2 is described as a pseudogene. This CDR3 comprises 16 residues. The DNA of the CDR3 is TGTGCAAGTCGCTCCGGTATTCTAGCGAAAACAGATACGCAGTATTTT. It yields the protein CASRSGILAKTDTQYF.

The chain joins TRBV7-2 to TRBJ1-2; 7 bases map to TRBD1. Germline CDR1 is SGHTA and CDR2 is FQGNSA. The CDR3 extends over 14 amino acids. V gave up 1 base and J gave up 4 bases; unmatched junction bases: 3. As DNA, the CDR3 is TGTGCCAGCAGCTTAGGACAGGGACTCTATGGCTACACCTTC. Amino acids: CASSLGQGLYGYTF.

The chain is built from TRBV5-1 and TRBJ2-5; 14 bases fit TRBD2. V gave up 4 bases and J gave up 5 bases; unmatched junction bases: 7. In germline, CDR1 is SGHRS, CDR2 YFSETQ. This CDR3 has 16 amino acids. CDR3 region: CASSRGLAGDGETQYF. Here the CDR3 DNA reads TGCGCCAGCAGCAGGGGACTAGCGGGAGATGGCGAGACCCAGTACTTC.

The chain employs TRBV18 and TRBJ2-3, with D tentatively TRBD1 (5 bases). The CDR3 length is 14 residues. Germline V gives CDR1 KGHSH, CDR2 LQKENI. The V end lost 5 bases, the J end lost 4 bases, and 13 bases lay between the germline ends. The CDR3 DNA reads as TGTGCCAGCTCATTACAAGGGGAAGCAGATACGCAGTATTTT. Protein: CASSLQGEADTQYF.

The gene calls are TRBV27 and TRBJ2-5; 9 nucleotides agree with TRBD2. With V trimmed by 2 bases and J by 5 bases, 6 bases remained unmatched. CDR3 length: 15 residues. Per germline, CDR1 MNHEY and CDR2 SMNVEV (reference sequence). The CDR3 here is CASSLASGNRETQYF. The CDR3 coding sequence is TGTGCCAGCAGTTTAGCTAGCGGGAACAGGGAGACCCAGTACTTC.

This chain links TRBV6-5 with TRBJ2-1; TRBD2 aligns across 8 bases. The CDR3 consists of 13 residues. Germline-derived CDR1 and CDR2 are MNHEY and SVGAGI. V trimming: 6 bases; J trimming: 11 bases; junction bases outside the gene matches: 9. CDR3 sequence reads: CASSGTQRGKQFF. Here the CDR3 DNA reads TGTGCCAGCAGCGGAACTCAGCGGGGGAAGCAGTTCTTC.

The chain combines TRBV5-5 with TRBJ2-5; possible D gene TRBD2, 5 bases. The ends were cut back, 0 bases at V and 2 bases at J, with 11 bases in the middle. This CDR3 is 15 amino acids long. The V gene's germline CDR1 is SGHKS and CDR2 YYEKEE (reference sequence). CDR3 in DNA: TGTGCCAGCAGCTTGGTTGGAGGCCGGCAAGAGACCCAGTACTTC. Translated, it gives CASSLVGGRQETQYF.